The source of this T cell receptor beta chain is a study of T cell changes during pregnancy in multiple sclerosis. The assay was immunoSEQ multiplex PCR, and TCRdb's table has in-frame clones only and misses some. The table has some 120,000 clones, roughly 92% seen once; the top ten hold 6.2%. Trimming removed 6 bases from V and 6 bases from J; junction bases left unmatched: 22. This CDR3 comprises 19 residues. CDR1 and CDR2 (germline): MNHEY, SMNVEV (reference sequence). This TCR was recovered from a female donor with multiple sclerosis, enrolled in a pregnancy study. The chain links TRBV27 to TRBJ2-1; TRBD2 matches 8 bases. The sequencing used peripheral blood, collected before pregnancy. The CDR3 sequence: CASRVKGLVLVGVSNEQFF. The CDR3, as DNA: TGTGCCAGCAGGGTCAAGGGACTAGTCTTAGTCGGCGTGAGCAATGAGCAGTTCTTC.